The clone carrying this T cell receptor (beta chain) has just a few counts. The CDR3 contains 16 residues. CDR1 and CDR2 from the germline V gene are DFQATT and SNEGSKA (reference sequence). The V gene lost 3 bases and the J gene lost 0 bases, with 15 bases spanning the gap. How the authors handled the data: Amplifying reference gene primers gave estimates of nucleated cell counts. Only in-frame clones appear in the TCRdb table, and some are missing; sequencing was by immunoSEQ multiplex PCR. That table is the source of V, J and clone size, and D and trimming were worked out from the DNA. The table shows 150,000 to 180,000 clones, with roughly four fifths occurring only once. This sample was included in a study of blood T cell repertoires in COVID-19. Background on the study: Sites across the United States, Italy and Spain contributed samples from acute and convalescent COVID-19. Nucleic acid was either cDNA or gDNA, and it came from T cells, B-cell-depleted T cells, or PBMCs.

The rearrangement links TRBV20-1 to TRBJ1-5; D is perhaps TRBD1 (5 bases). This TCR was recovered from a woman of 80 years or more with acute or convalescent COVID-19. The sequenced sample consisted of peripheral blood. The CDR3 nucleotides are TGCAGTGCTAGTAAGGGGCAGAGTTATAGCAATCAGCCCCAGCATTTT. Protein sequence: CSASKGQSYSNQPQHF.